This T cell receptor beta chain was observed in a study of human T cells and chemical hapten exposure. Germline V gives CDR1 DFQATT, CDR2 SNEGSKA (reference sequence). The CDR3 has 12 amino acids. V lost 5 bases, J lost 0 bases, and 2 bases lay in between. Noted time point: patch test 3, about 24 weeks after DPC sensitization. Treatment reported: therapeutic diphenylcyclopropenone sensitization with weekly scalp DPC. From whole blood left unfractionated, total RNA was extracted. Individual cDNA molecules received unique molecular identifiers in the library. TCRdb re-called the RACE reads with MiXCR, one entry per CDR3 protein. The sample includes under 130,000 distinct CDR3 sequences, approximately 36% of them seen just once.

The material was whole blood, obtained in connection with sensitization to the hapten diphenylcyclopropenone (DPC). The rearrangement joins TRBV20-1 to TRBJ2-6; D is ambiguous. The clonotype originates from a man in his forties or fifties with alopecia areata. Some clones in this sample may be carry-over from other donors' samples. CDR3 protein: CSAFSGANVLTF. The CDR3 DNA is TGCAGTGCTTTCTCTGGGGCCAACGTCCTGACTTTC.